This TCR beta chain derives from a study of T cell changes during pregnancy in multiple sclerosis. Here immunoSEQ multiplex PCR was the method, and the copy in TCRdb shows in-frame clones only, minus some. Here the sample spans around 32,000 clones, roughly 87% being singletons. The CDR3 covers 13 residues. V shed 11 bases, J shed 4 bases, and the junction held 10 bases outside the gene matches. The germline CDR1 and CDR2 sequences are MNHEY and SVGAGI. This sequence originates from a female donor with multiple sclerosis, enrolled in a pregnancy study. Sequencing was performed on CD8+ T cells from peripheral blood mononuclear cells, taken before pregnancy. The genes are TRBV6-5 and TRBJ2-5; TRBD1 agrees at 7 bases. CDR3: CAGLTGVLETQYF. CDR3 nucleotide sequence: TGTGCCGGGTTAACAGGGGTATTAGAGACCCAGTACTTC.